The 8 T cell receptor beta chains given below trace back to one sample, sequenced in a study of shared clonotypes between healthy human individuals. This table comes from immunoSEQ multiplex PCR, and its TCRdb copy is limited to in-frame clones, with some not included. The sample includes roughly 510,000 clones, 60% to 80% of them seen just once. Sequenced input: PBMCs. These receptors originate from a woman in her 40s in good health. Some clones in this sample may be carry-over from other donors' samples.

The chain employs TRBV6-6 and TRBJ1-5; tentatively, D is TRBD1 (6 bases). V was shortened by 5 bases and J by 6 bases, with 14 bases between the two germline ends. The CDR3 covers 14 residues. Germline CDR1 reads MNHNY; CDR2 reads SVGAGI (reference sequence). Here the CDR3 reads CASSTRPGVQPQHF. The CDR3 region has the DNA TGTGCCAGCAGTACTAGACCAGGGGTTCAGCCCCAGCATTTT.

Regarding this clone: This may arise from a read error, as a much more abundant clone is one base away. The rearrangement joins TRBV7-3 to TRBJ2-1; 11 nucleotides match TRBD2. Trimming cost V 5 bases and J 2 bases; bases outside gene matches: 2. The CDR3 sequence is 15 residues long. Germline CDR1 SGHTA, CDR2 FQGTGA. The CDR3 DNA follows: TGTGCCAGCAGCCAACTAGCGGGAGCCTACAATGAGCAGTTCTTC. Protein: CASSQLAGAYNEQFF.

The chain uses TRBV29-1 and TRBJ2-3, with a tentative D call TRBD1 (6 bases). The germline gives CDR1 SQVTM, CDR2 ANQGSEA. This CDR3 has 12 amino acids. V gave up 5 bases and J gave up 8 bases, with 14 bases separating them. The CDR3, as DNA: TGCAGCGTTAAAGGGACACTGGCTACGCAGTATTTT. Amino acids: CSVKGTLATQYF.

The chain employs TRBV10-1 and TRBJ1-6; maybe TRBD1 (5 bases). CDR1 WNHNN and CDR2 SYGVQD come from the germline V gene (reference sequence). V lost 6 bases to trimming and J lost 7 bases, with 22 bases between them. The CDR3 totals 17 residues. The CDR3 sequence: CASRVWTPGRGNSPLHF. The CDR3 nucleotides are TGCGCCAGCAGGGTATGGACGCCGGGGCGCGGGAATTCACCCCTCCACTTT.

The CDR3: CASNAGGHGYEQYF. The DNA for the CDR3 is TGTGCCAGCAATGCAGGGGGCCACGGCTACGAGCAGTACTTC. The chain uses TRBV9 and TRBJ2-7; TRBD1 matches at 8 bases. V shed 6 bases and J 3 bases; nucleotides not matched to a gene: 8. The CDR3 is made up of 14 amino acids. Germline CDR1 and CDR2: SGDLS and YYNGEE.

This sequence joins TRBV6-1 and TRBJ1-2, with 8 bases fitting TRBD1. This CDR3 has 13 amino acids. V shed 6 bases and J 6 bases; nucleotides not matched to a gene: 6. Germline CDR1 reads MNHNS; CDR2 reads SASEGT. The CDR3, as DNA: TGTGCCAGCAGCAACAGGGGGGTCGATGGCTACACCTTC. It translates to CASSNRGVDGYTF.

This sequence joins TRBV5-1 and TRBJ1-2, with D maybe TRBD1 (5 bases). Germline loops: CDR1 SGHRS, CDR2 YFSETQ. This CDR3 has 15 residues. V lost 4 bases, J lost 2 bases, and 15 bases lay in between. CDR3 loop: CASSPGHAVNYGYTF. Here the CDR3 DNA reads TGCGCCAGCAGCCCTGGACACGCGGTGAACTATGGCTACACCTTC.

Only one count was recorded for this clone. The rearrangement joins TRBV27 to TRBJ2-3; D may be TRBD1 or TRBD2 (5 bases each). This CDR3 is built from 16 residues. Trimming removed 0 bases at V and 4 bases at J, with 14 bases between. The germline gives CDR1 MNHEY, CDR2 SMNVEV (reference sequence). The CDR3 protein is CASSLSYRPGADTQYF. In nucleotides, the CDR3 is TGTGCCAGCAGTTTATCGTACAGGCCCGGGGCAGATACGCAGTATTTT.